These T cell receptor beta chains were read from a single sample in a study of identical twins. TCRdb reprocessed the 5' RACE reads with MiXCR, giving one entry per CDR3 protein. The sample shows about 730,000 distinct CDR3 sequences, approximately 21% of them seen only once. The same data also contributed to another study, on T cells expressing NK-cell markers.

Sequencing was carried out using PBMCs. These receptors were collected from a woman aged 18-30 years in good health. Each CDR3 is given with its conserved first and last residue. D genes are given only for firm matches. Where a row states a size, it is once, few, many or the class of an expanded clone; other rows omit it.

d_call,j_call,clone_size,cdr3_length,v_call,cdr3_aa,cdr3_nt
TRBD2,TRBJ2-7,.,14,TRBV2,CASSEPSGIREQYF,TGTGCCAGCAGTGAACCTAGCGGGATCCGGGAGCAGTACTTC
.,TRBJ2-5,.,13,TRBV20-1,CSGGLTVQETQYF,TGCAGTGGTGGACTGACGGTGCAAGAGACCCAGTACTTC
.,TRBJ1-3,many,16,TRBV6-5,CASSYGSGTSGNTIYF,TGTGCCAGCAGTTACGGCTCCGGGACTTCTGGAAACACCATATATTTT
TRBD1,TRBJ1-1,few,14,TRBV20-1,CSAGGTVQNTEAFF,TGCAGTGCCGGAGGGACAGTACAGAACACTGAAGCTTTCTTT
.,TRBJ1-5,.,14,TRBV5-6,CASSLSGSHLAQHF,TGTGCCAGCAGCTTGTCAGGATCCCATCTAGCCCAGCATTTT
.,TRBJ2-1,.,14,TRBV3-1,CASSTFEGRNEQFF,TGTGCCAGCAGTACCTTTGAAGGACGGAATGAGCAGTTCTTC
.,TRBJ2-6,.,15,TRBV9,CASSVGPSGANVLTF,TGTGCCAGCAGCGTAGGCCCTTCTGGGGCCAACGTCCTGACTTTC
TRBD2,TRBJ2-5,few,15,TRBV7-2,CASSSGLAVQETQYF,TGTGCCAGCAGCTCCGGACTAGCGGTACAAGAGACCCAGTACTTC
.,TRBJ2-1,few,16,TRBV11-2,CASSLGGSGDYNEQFF,TGTGCCAGCAGCTTAGGGGGTAGCGGAGACTACAATGAGCAGTTCTTC
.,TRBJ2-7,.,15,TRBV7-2,CASSLGFGLSREQYF,TGTGCCAGCAGCTTAGGTTTCGGACTATCTCGGGAGCAGTACTTC